This paragraph reports one T cell receptor beta chain. Its target is unknown. The same CDR3 can be traced to other DNA sequences in this sample. The entry originates in a study of shared clonotypes between healthy human individuals. General observations from the study: An anticipated effect of sequencing depth on clonotype sharing among donors was recognized.

Method: immunoSEQ multiplex PCR; TCRdb's copy keeps in-frame clones and lacks some. The sample lists almost 750,000 clones, 72% occurring once. The CDR3 is 12 amino acids. Trimming stripped 8 bases from V and 6 bases from J, with 12 bases between. Per the germline V gene, CDR1 is SNHLY and CDR2 is FYNNEI. The material sequenced was memory CD4+ T cells sorted from blood. Documented subset: CD45RA-negative fraction. The chain uses TRBV2 and TRBJ2-3; maybe TRBD2 (5 bases). The TCR originated in a woman aged 25-40 years in good health. The CDR3 DNA follows: TGTGCCAGCCGGGGAGACACCGATACGCAGTATTTT. It translates to CASRGDTDTQYF.